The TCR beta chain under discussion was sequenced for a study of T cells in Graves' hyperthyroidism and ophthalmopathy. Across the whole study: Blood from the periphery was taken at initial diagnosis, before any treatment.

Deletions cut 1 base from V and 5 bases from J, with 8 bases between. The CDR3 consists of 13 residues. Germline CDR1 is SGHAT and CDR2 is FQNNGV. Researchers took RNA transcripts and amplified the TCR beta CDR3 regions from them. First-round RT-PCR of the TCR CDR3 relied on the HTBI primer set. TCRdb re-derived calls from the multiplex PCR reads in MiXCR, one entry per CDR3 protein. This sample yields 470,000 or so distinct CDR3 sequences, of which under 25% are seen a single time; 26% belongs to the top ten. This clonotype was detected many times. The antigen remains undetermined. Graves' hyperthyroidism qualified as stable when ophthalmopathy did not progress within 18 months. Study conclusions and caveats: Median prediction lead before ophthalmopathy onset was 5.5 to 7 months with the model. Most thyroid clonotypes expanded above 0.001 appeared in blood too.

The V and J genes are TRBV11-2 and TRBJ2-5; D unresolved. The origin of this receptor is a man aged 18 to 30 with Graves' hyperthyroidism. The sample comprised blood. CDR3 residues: CASSLVPWETQYF. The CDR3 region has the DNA TGTGCCAGCAGCTTAGTTCCTTGGGAGACCCAGTACTTC.